The 5 T cell receptor beta chains listed next were all sequenced from one sample in a study of identical twins. TCRdb re-called the 5' RACE reads through MiXCR, storing one row per CDR3 protein. Of a few hundred thousand distinct CDR3 sequences in the sample, over 9.5% were seen once. Sequencing was performed on memory T cells sorted from blood. These receptors were obtained from a man between 50 and 59 years old in good health.

V is TRBV29-1 and J is TRBJ1-2; D remains unclear. This CDR3 is built from 12 residues. Trimming removed 2 bases at V and 1 base at J, with 5 bases between. Per the germline V gene, CDR1 is SQVTM and CDR2 is ANQGSEA. The CDR3 DNA reads TGCAGCGTTGAACGGGGTAACTATGGCTACACCTTC. Protein: CSVERGNYGYTF.

In regard to this clonotype: A read error is possible here, since a much larger clone lies one base away. The CDR3, as DNA: TGTGCCAGCAGTTTAATGTCGGCAGAGGGGAAGCAGCCCCAGCATTTT. As protein: CASSLMSAEGKQPQHF. The rearrangement links TRBV28 to TRBJ1-5; perhaps TRBD1 as D (5 bases). The CDR3 runs 16 residues. V was clipped by 2 bases and J by 7 bases, with 18 bases between them. CDR1 MDHEN and CDR2 SYDVKM come from the germline V gene.

This clonotype came up many times. The chain recombines TRBV5-1 with TRBJ2-3; either TRBD1 or TRBD2 may supply D (5 bases each). This CDR3 is built from 13 residues. Germline values: CDR1 SGHRS, CDR2 YFSETQ. Trimming cost V 4 bases and J 3 bases, with 9 bases left between them. The CDR3 DNA is TGCGCCAGCAGCCGGGACCGGACAGATACGCAGTATTTT. Protein product: CASSRDRTDTQYF.

In this sample, this clonotype turned up many times. This chain joins TRBV20-1 and TRBJ2-7; TRBD2 is a possible D gene (6 bases). The CDR3 consists of 12 residues. V lost 6 bases and J 4 bases, leaving 13 bases between the germline ends. Looked up from germline, CDR1 is DFQATT and CDR2 is SNEGSKA (reference sequence). This CDR3 is CSAPAGNYEQYF. DNA for the CDR3: TGCAGTGCCCCGGCGGGGAATTACGAGCAGTACTTC.

The table lists this clonotype with many counts. The rearrangement joins TRBV6-5 to TRBJ2-3; TRBD2 agrees at 12 bases. CDR3 length: 17 amino acids. V was pared by 0 bases and J by 8 bases, with 9 bases of the junction left unmatched. Per the germline V gene, CDR1 is MNHEY and CDR2 is SVGAGI. This CDR3 reads CASSYSTSGSLSPTQYF. In DNA, the CDR3 is TGTGCCAGCAGTTACTCGACTAGCGGGAGCTTGTCGCCTACGCAGTATTTT.